These 8 T cell receptor beta chains share one sample of origin, sequenced in a study of T cells in Graves' hyperthyroidism and ophthalmopathy. What was amplified from RNA transcripts were TCR beta CDR3 regions. The HTBI primer set served for first-round RT-PCR of the TCR CDR3. One entry per CDR3 protein, called by TCRdb with MiXCR from the multiplex PCR reads. The sample yields about 640,000 distinct CDR3 sequences, around 20% seen once. Sequenced input: blood. These receptors were obtained from a man younger than 45 with Graves' ophthalmopathy.

The sample holds one count of this clonotype. A much larger clone differs by one base, so this may be a read error. The chain uses TRBV30 and TRBJ2-7, with 8 bases matching TRBD2. Germline V lookup: CDR1 GTSNPN, CDR2 SVGIG (reference sequence). This CDR3 region has 11 residues. V was pared by 4 bases and J by 6 bases, with 2 bases of the junction left unmatched. DNA of the CDR3: TGTGCCTGGAACGGGAGGGGCGAGCAGTACTTC. Translating it yields CAWNGRGEQYF.

This clonotype was seen ten or more times. The chain has TRBV4-1 and TRBJ1-2, with unresolved D. Looked up from germline, CDR1 is MGHRA and CDR2 is YSYEKL. This CDR3 is built from 14 residues. V lost 3 bases, J lost 8 bases, and 16 bases lay in between. This CDR3 reads CASSHFVRAEGYTF. DNA for the CDR3: TGCGCCAGCAGCCATTTTGTGAGGGCGGAAGGCTACACCTTC.

This clonotype has a count of ten or more. The rearrangement joins TRBV18 to TRBJ2-7; D possibly corresponds to TRBD2 (5 bases). Germline V gene data show CDR1 as KGHSH and CDR2 as LQKENI. Trimming pared 0 bases from V and 6 bases from J, leaving 12 bases between. The CDR3 loop spans 14 amino acids. The CDR3 coding sequence is TGTGCCAGCTCACCACCGGACTTGCCCCGCGAGCAGTACTTC. It yields the protein CASSPPDLPREQYF.

There are a few counts of this clonotype. V gene TRBV30 combines with J gene TRBJ2-1; D uncertain. The V and J ends lost 3 bases and 7 bases respectively, with 13 bases between them. Germline lookup yields CDR1 GTSNPN and CDR2 SVGIG (reference sequence). The CDR3 covers 13 residues. CDR3 nucleotides: TGTGCCTGGAGCGGTCTCCTAGGAAATGAGCAGTTCTTC. As protein: CAWSGLLGNEQFF.

This chain uses TRBV30 with TRBJ2-1, with TRBD2 matching 12 bases. The ends lost 2 bases at V and 9 bases at J; junction bases unmatched: 20. CDR1 GTSNPN and CDR2 SVGIG come from the germline V gene (reference sequence). The CDR3 length is 19 residues. In DNA form, the CDR3 reads TGTGCCTGGAGTTACGCCCATTGGTCCCCTAGCGGGAGGGCCGTTGAGCAGTTCTTC. Its protein is CAWSYAHWSPSGRAVEQFF.

V is TRBV4-3 and J is TRBJ2-7; D is possibly TRBD2 (5 bases). The V end lost 1 base, the J end lost 4 bases, and 14 bases lay between the germline ends. The CDR3 length is 15 residues. Germline loops: CDR1 LGHNA, CDR2 YSLEER. The CDR3 reads CASSQGAELPYEQYF. DNA of the CDR3: TGCGCCAGCAGCCAAGGAGCGGAACTACCTTACGAGCAGTACTTC.

The chain carries TRBV28 and TRBJ2-7; D gene uncertain. V was shortened by 4 bases and J by 5 bases, with 9 bases between the two germline ends. CDR3 length: 12 amino acids. Germline-derived CDR1 and CDR2 are MDHEN and SYDVKM. CDR3 sequence reads: CASSSLKDEQYF. The CDR3 bases are TGTGCCAGCAGTTCCCTTAAGGACGAGCAGTACTTC.

Turning to this clonotype: One end of the junction fails to match germline, which may point to a read error. The V call is TRBV5-1, the J call TRBJ2-7; TRBD2 matches at 15 bases. The germline V gene encodes CDR1 SGHRS and CDR2 YFSETQ. There are 16 residues in the CDR3. The CDR3 sequence: CASSIGTSGRTYEQYF. CDR3 nucleotide sequence: TGTGCCAGCAGCATAGGGACTAGCGGGAGGACATACGAGCAGTACTTC.